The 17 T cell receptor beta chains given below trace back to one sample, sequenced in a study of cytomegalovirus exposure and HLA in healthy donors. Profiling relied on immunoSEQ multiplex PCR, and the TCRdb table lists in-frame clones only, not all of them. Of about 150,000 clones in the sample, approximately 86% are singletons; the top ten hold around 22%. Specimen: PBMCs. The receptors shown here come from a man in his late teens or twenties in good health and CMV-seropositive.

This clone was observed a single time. CDR3 region: CASTKRTGETYEQYF. CDR3 nucleotide sequence: TGTGCCAGCACCAAGCGGACAGGCGAGACCTACGAGCAGTACTTC. The chain employs TRBV6-6 and TRBJ2-7; 7 bases are a match to TRBD1. Germline lookup yields CDR1 MNHNY and CDR2 SVGAGI (reference sequence). The CDR3 consists of 15 residues. V dropped 7 bases and J dropped 2; count of bases not matched to a gene: 11.

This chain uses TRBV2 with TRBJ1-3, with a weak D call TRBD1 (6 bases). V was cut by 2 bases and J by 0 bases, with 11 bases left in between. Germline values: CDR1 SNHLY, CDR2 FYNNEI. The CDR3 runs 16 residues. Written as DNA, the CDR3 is TGTGCCAGCAGTGAAAATTACAGGGCCTCTGGAAACACCATATATTTT. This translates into CASSENYRASGNTIYF.

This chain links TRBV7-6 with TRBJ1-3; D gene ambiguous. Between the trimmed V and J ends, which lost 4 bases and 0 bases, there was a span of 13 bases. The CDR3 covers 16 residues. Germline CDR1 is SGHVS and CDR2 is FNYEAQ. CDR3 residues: CASSSGYSISGNTIYF. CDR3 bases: TGTGCCAGCAGCTCAGGCTACAGCATCTCTGGAAACACCATATATTTT.

CDR3 amino acids: CASSQDRARTGEKLFF. The CDR3 region has the DNA TGCGCCAGCAGCCAAGATCGAGCTAGGACGGGAGAAAAACTGTTTTTT. J is TRBJ1-4 and V is TRBV4-3, with no clear D. This CDR3 region has 16 residues. Germline loops: CDR1 LGHNA, CDR2 YSLEER. V gave up 0 bases and J gave up 8 bases, with 16 bases separating them.

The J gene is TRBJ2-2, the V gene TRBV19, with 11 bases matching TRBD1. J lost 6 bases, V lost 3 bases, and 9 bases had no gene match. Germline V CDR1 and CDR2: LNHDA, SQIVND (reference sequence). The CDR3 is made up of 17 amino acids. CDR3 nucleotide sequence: TGTGCCAGTAGTATCCTTGGACAGGGGGCTTGGGCCGGGGAGCTGTTTTTT. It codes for CASSILGQGAWAGELFF.

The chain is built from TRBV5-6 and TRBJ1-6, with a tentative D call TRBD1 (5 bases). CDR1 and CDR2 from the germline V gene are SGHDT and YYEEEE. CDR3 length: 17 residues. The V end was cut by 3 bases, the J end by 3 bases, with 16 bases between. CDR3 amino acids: CASSYVRQSFYNSPLHF. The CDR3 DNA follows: TGTGCCAGCAGCTACGTTAGACAGTCGTTCTATAATTCACCCCTCCACTTT.

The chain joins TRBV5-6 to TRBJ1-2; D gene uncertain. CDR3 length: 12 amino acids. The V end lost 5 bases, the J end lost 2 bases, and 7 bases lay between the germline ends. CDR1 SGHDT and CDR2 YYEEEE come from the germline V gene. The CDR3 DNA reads TGTGCCAGCAGTTCCCAGAACTATGGCTACACCTTC. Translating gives CASSSQNYGYTF. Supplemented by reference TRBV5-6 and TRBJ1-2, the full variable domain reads DAGVTQSPTHLIKTRGQQVTLRCSPKSGHDTVSWYQQALGQGPQFIFQYYEEEERQRGNFPDRFSGHQFPNYSSELNVNALLLGDSALYLCASSSQNYGYTFGSGTRLTVV.

The CDR3 loop is CASSVIMEDLDSGANVLTF. The DNA for the CDR3 is TGTGCCAGCAGCGTGATTATGGAGGATCTTGACTCTGGGGCCAACGTCCTGACTTTC. The gene calls are TRBV9 and TRBJ2-6; the D gene is possibly TRBD2 (5 bases). CDR3 length: 19 residues. Germline V gene lookup returns CDR1 SGDLS and CDR2 YYNGEE. Trimming removed 2 bases from V and 0 bases from J, with 18 bases in between.

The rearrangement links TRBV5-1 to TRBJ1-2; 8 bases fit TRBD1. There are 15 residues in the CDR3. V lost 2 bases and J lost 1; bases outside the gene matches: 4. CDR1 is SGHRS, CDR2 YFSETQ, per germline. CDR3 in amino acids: CASSFTTGVNYGYTF. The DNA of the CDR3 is TGCGCCAGCAGCTTCACGACAGGGGTTAACTATGGCTACACCTTC.

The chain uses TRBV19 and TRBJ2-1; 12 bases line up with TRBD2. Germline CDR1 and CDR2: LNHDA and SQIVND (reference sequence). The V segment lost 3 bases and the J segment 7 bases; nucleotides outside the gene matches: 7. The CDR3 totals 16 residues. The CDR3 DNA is TGTGCCAGTAGTATCAGACTAGCGGGAGAAGGGAATGAGCAGTTCTTC. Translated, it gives CASSIRLAGEGNEQFF.

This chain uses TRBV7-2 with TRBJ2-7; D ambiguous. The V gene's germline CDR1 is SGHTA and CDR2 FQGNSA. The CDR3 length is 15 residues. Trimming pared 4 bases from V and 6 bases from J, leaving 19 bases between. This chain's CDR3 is CASSSQLIIRSEQYF. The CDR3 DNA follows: TGTGCCAGCAGCTCCCAGTTGATTATTCGAAGCGAGCAGTACTTC.

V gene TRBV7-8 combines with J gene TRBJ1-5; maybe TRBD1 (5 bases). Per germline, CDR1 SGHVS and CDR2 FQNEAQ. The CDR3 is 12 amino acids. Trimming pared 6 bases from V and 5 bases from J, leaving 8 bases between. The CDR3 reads CASSTGYQPQHF. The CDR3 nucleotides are TGTGCCAGCAGTACAGGCTATCAGCCCCAGCATTTT.

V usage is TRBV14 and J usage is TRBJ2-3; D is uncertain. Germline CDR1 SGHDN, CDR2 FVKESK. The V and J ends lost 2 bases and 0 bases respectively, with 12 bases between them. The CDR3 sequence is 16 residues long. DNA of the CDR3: TGTGCCAGCAGCCAAACGACCTCGGGTAGCACAGATACGCAGTATTTT. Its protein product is CASSQTTSGSTDTQYF. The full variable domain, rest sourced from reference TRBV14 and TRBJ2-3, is EAGVTQFPSHSVIEKGQTVTLRCDPISGHDNLYWYRRVMGKEIKFLLHFVKESKQDESGMPNNRFLAERTGGTYSTLKVQPAELEDSGVYFCASSQTTSGSTDTQYFGPGTRLTVL.

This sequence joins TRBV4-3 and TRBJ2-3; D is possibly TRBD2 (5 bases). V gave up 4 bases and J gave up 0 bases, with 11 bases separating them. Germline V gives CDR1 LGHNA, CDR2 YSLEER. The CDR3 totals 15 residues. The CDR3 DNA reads TGCGCCAGCAGCCGAGGGTCCTTTAGCACAGATACGCAGTATTTT. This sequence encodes CASSRGSFSTDTQYF.

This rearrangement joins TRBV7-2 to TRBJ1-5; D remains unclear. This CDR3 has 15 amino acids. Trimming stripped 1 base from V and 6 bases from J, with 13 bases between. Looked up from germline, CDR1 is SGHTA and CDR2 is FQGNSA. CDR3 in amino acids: CASSLVAQAGQPQHF. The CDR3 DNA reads TGTGCCAGCAGCTTAGTCGCTCAGGCGGGTCAGCCCCAGCATTTT.

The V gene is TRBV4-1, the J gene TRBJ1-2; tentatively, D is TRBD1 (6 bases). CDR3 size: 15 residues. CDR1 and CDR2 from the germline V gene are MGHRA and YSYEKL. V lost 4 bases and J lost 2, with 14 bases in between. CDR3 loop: CASSPGGLTNYGYTF. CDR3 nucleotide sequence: TGCGCCAGCAGCCCCGGGGGGCTGACGAACTATGGCTACACCTTC.

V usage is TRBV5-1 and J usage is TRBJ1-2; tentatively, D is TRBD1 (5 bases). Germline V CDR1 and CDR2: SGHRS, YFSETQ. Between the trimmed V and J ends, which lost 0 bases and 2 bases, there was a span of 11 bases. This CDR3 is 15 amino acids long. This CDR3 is CASSLGTGLNYGYTF. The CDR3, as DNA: TGCGCCAGCAGCTTGGGAACAGGACTAAACTATGGCTACACCTTC.